The source of this TCR beta chain is a study of OX40 agonist ivuxolimab in advanced cancers. Study information: People who had prior anti-PD-1, anti-PD-L1 or anti-CTLA-4 therapy could take part, and approximately 44% had some. Study-wide findings and caveats: At 0.1 to 3.0 mg/kg, CD4+ and CD8+ blood T cells expanded clonally by week 6. At 0.1-3.0 mg/kg, partial responders had clonal expansion among the lowest observed.

There are 13 residues in the CDR3. The protocol was immunoSEQ multiplex PCR, while the TCRdb copy is restricted to in-frame clones and leaves out a portion. There are about 150,000 clones in the sample; roughly 94% occur only once, and about 0.3% lies in the top ten. As for this clone: Its antigen is currently unknown.

The source was CD4+ or CD8+ T cells sorted from blood, collected in a trial of the OX40 agonist ivuxolimab. The rearrangement joins TRBV21-1 to TRBJ1-2; the table calls TRBD1, which could not be checked here. TRBV21-1 is reported as a pseudogene. This receptor was identified in an adult with an advanced solid tumor such as melanoma, head and neck, liver or kidney cancer. CDR3 amino acids: CASSRPVNYGYTF. The CDR3 DNA follows: TGTGCCAGCAGCAGGCCAGTAAACTATGGCTACACCTTC.